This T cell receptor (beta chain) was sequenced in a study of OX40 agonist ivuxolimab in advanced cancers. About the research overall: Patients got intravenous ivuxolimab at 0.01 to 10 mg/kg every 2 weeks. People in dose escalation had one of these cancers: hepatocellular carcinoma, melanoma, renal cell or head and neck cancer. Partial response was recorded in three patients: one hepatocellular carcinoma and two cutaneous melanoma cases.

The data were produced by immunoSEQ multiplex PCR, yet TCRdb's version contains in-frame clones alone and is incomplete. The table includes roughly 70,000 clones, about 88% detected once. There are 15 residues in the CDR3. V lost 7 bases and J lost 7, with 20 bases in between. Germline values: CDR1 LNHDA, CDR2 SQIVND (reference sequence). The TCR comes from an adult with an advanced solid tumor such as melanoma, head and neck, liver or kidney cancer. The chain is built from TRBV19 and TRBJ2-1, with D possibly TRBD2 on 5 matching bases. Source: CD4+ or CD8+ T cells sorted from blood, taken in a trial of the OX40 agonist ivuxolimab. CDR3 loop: CASTSRGGIGNEQFF. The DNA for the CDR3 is TGTGCCAGTACCTCCAGAGGAGGTATTGGGAATGAGCAGTTCTTC.